The 15 T cell receptor beta chains reported below all come from one sample, sequenced in a study of post-analysis software for immune sequencing data. Notes on the study in general: Relative to controls, patients had roughly five TRBV segments at higher frequency, with TRBV5-6, TRBV5-1 and TRBV20-1 among these.

These receptors lack a known antigen. The library was made from cDNA and included unique molecular identifiers. Each CDR3 protein gets one entry after TCRdb re-called the PCR reads with MiXCR. The sample comprises roughly 400,000 distinct CDR3 sequences, 39% of which are singletons, and about 8% rests with the top ten. The sample taken for sequencing was blood. These receptors were taken from a girl aged 2-10 years with multiple sclerosis.

This clonotype has only a few counts. CDR3 sequence reads: CASSDTIQETQYF. The DNA of the CDR3 is TGTGCCAGCAGTGACACTATCCAAGAGACCCAGTACTTC. V gene TRBV25-1 combines with J gene TRBJ2-5; no firm D call. The germline CDR1 and CDR2 sequences are MGHDK and SYGVNS. V lost 3 bases and J 1 base, leaving 6 bases between the germline ends. The CDR3 runs to 13 residues.

This clonotype was counted a few times. The rearrangement joins TRBV29-1 to TRBJ2-5; 7 bases line up with TRBD2. The DNA end is more similar to TRBJ2-7, so the J call may be wrong. CDR3 length: 15 residues. Germline-derived CDR1 and CDR2 are SQVTM and ANQGSEA. Here the CDR3 reads CSVEGGWRGRYEQYF. CDR3 nucleotides: TGCAGCGTTGAGGGCGGATGGCGGGGGAGGTACGAGCAGTACTTC.

This chain connects TRBV5-1 to TRBJ1-5; D gene uncertain. CDR3 length: 16 amino acids. Germline CDR1 reads SGHRS; CDR2 reads YFSETQ. V lost 2 bases and J lost 1, with 13 bases in between. The CDR3 here is CASSLLPRNSNQPQHF. CDR3 DNA: TGCGCCAGCAGCTTATTACCCCGAAACAGCAATCAGCCCCAGCATTTT.

To note about this clonotype: The junction shows a germline mismatch at one end, possibly a read error. V and J are TRBV12-3 or TRBV12-4 and TRBJ2-7; the D gene is possibly TRBD1 (6 bases). The CDR3 is 18 residues long. This chain's CDR3 is CASNLLIGGHYNDYEQYF. For the CDR3, the DNA is TGTGCCAGCAATTTACTGATAGGGGGACACTATAACGACTACGAGCAGTACTTC.

The chain uses TRBV6-2 or TRBV6-3 and TRBJ2-7; D is tentatively TRBD1 or TRBD2 (5 bases each). The CDR3 loop spans 15 amino acids. Deletions cut 0 bases from V and 0 bases from J, with 9 bases between. Germline loops: CDR1 MNHEY, CDR2 SVGEGT. The CDR3 DNA reads as TGTGCCAGCAGTTACTCAACGAGGGGCTCCTACGAGCAGTACTTC. Translating it yields CASSYSTRGSYEQYF.

As concerns this clonotype: A much larger clone lies one base from this, so it may be a read error. CDR3 bases: TGTGCCAGCAGCCCAGGTTCGGAAACTATGGCGAATGAGCAGTTCTTC. This translates into CASSPGSETMANEQFF. The chain has TRBV7-9 and TRBJ2-1; D remains ambiguous. The V end lost 5 bases, the J end lost 7 bases, and 21 bases lay between the germline ends. Germline V gives CDR1 SEHNR, CDR2 FQNEAQ (reference sequence). This CDR3 has 16 amino acids.

This clonotype was seen more than once but under ten times. The V call is TRBV6-2 or TRBV6-3, the J call TRBJ1-2, with D hard to call. Between the trimmed V and J ends, which lost 6 bases and 3 bases, there was a span of 11 bases. Germline V gene lookup returns CDR1 MNHEY and CDR2 SVGEGT. The CDR3 runs 13 residues. CDR3 in amino acids: CASSLGGHYGYTF. For the CDR3, the DNA is TGTGCCAGCAGCCTGGGAGGACACTATGGCTACACCTTC.

This sequence joins TRBV24-1 and TRBJ2-1, with TRBD2 as a possible D gene (6 bases). CDR1 KGHDR and CDR2 SFDVKD come from the germline V gene. CDR3 size: 18 residues. Trimming took off 4 bases at V and 0 bases at J, with 18 bases between the two ends. CDR3 loop: CATSDSTSSSFSYNEQFF. CDR3 bases: TGTGCCACCAGTGACTCGACTAGTTCGTCGTTCTCCTACAATGAGCAGTTCTTC.

V usage is TRBV12-3 or TRBV12-4 and J usage is TRBJ2-3; D is unclear. The CDR3 covers 13 residues. Trimming cost V 10 bases and J 0 bases, with 11 bases left between them. CDR3 bases: TGTGCCACGACGTGGAGAAGCACAGATACGCAGTATTTT. Amino acid sequence: CATTWRSTDTQYF.

On this clonotype itself: The CDR3 does not close with the conserved phenylalanine or tryptophan, likely indicating a read error. The gene calls are TRBV12-3 or TRBV12-4 and TRBJ2-1; 11 nucleotides line up with TRBD2. The CDR3 loop spans 15 amino acids. The V gene end was trimmed by 5 bases and the J gene end by 5 bases; junction bases not matched to a gene: 5. CDR3 bases: TGTGCCAGCAGTCCCATAGCGGGGGGGGACAATGAGCAGTTCTTA. Protein sequence: CASSPIAGGDNEQFL.

The rearrangement joins TRBV29-1 to TRBJ2-3; 8 positions match TRBD2. Germline values: CDR1 SQVTM, CDR2 ANQGSEA. V was pared by 8 bases and J by 3 bases, with 10 bases of the junction left unmatched. This CDR3 region has 14 residues. The CDR3 nucleotides read TGCAGCTCGTTGAACAGCGGGAGTACAGATACGCAGTATTTT. It codes for CSSLNSGSTDTQYF.

The genes are TRBV29-1 and TRBJ1-1; no definite D call. Germline loops: CDR1 SQVTM, CDR2 ANQGSEA. The V end was cut by 4 bases, the J end by 5 bases, with 14 bases between. The CDR3 sequence is 13 residues long. In DNA, the CDR3 is TGCAGCGTTGTGAGGCCTCTCTCGACTGAAGCTTTCTTT. Translation gives CSVVRPLSTEAFF. The whole variable domain, filled in from reference TRBV29-1 and TRBJ1-1, reads SAVISQKPSRDICQRGTSLTIQCQVDSQVTMMFWYRQQPGQSLTLIATANQGSEATYESGFVIDKFPISRPNLTFSTLTVSNMSPEDSSIYLCSVVRPLSTEAFFGQGTRLTVV.

This clonotype appeared a few times. V gene TRBV29-1 combines with J gene TRBJ1-1; D remains ambiguous. Trimming pared 6 bases from V and 11 bases from J, leaving 13 bases between. The CDR3 totals 10 residues. From germline, CDR1 is SQVTM and CDR2 ANQGSEA. CDR3 bases: TGCAGCGTCGCCTTGGACGGGGCTTTCTTT. It yields the protein CSVALDGAFF.

The chain is built from TRBV20-1 and TRBJ2-5; a weak D match, TRBD1 (6 bases). Trimming shortened V by 0 bases and J by 1 base, and 12 bases separated the two germline ends. CDR3 size: 15 residues. Germline V gives CDR1 DFQATT, CDR2 SNEGSKA (reference sequence). CDR3 protein: CSARDGWTVQETQYF. DNA for the CDR3: TGCAGTGCTAGAGATGGTTGGACAGTCCAAGAGACCCAGTACTTC.

This clonotype was counted a few times. V is TRBV4-1 and J is TRBJ1-1; 9 positions match TRBD1. Germline V lookup: CDR1 MGHRA, CDR2 YSYEKL. This CDR3 is built from 15 residues. V was pared by 0 bases and J by 5 bases, with 4 bases of the junction left unmatched. This chain's CDR3 is CASSQEGQGWTEAFF. The CDR3 nucleotides are TGCGCCAGCAGCCAAGAGGGACAGGGTTGGACTGAAGCTTTCTTT.